This TCR beta chain was sequenced in a study of control samples from healthy donors and cancer patients. Turning to this clone: At the DNA level, this CDR3 is encoded by other sequences in the same sample as well.

Germline values: CDR1 LNHDA, CDR2 SQIVND (reference sequence). This CDR3 spans 14 amino acids. After removal of 4 bases from V and 2 bases from J, the junction contained 0 bases not matched to a gene. TCRdb keeps only in-frame clones here, not all; method: immunoSEQ multiplex PCR. Counted here are more than 25,000 clones, approximately 93% occurring once; the ten biggest clones make up approximately 6.6%. This chain links TRBV19 with TRBJ1-2; 11 positions agree with TRBD1. The sequencing sample was made of blood. The receptor was derived from a man aged 55 to 70 in good health. The CDR3 DNA reads TGTGCCAGTAGTAGGGACAGGGGGAACTATGGCTACACCTTC. It translates to CASSRDRGNYGYTF.